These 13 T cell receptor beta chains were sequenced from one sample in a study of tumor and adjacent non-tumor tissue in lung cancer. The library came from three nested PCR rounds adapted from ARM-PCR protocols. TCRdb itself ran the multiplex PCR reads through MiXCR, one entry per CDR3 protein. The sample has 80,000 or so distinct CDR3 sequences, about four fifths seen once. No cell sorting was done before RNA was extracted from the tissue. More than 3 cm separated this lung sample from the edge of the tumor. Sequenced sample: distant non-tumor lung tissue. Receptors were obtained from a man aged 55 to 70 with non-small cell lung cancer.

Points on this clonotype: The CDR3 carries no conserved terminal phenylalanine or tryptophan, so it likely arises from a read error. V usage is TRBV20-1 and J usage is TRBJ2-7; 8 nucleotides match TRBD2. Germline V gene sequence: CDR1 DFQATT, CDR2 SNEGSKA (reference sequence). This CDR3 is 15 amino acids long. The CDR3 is CNARRSSGSLNEQYS. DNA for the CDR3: TGCAATGCCAGAAGGTCCAGCGGGAGTCTGAACGAGCAGTACTCC.

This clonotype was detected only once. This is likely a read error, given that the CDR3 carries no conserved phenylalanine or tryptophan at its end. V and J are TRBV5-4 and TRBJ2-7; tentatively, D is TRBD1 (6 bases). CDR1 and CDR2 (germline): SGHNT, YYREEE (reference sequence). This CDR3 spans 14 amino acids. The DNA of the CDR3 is TGTGACAGCAGCTCCCTGGGACAATCGGGGGAGCAGTACATC. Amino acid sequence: CDSSSLGQSGEQYI.

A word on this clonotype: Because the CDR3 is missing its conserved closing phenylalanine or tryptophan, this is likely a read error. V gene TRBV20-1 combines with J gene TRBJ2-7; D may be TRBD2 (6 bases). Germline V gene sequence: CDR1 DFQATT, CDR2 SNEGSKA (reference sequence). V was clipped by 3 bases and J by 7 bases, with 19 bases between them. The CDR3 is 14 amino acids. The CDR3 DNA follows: TGCAGTGCTAGCTCCCCCATAGGGAGGTATGAGCAGTACTTA. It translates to CSASSPIGRYEQYL.

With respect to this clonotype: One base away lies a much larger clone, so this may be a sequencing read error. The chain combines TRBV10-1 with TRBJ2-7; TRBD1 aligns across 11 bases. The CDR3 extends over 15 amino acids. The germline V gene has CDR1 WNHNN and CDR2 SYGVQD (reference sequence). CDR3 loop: CASSEGGQGAYEQCF. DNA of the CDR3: TGCGCCAGCAGTGAGGGAGGACAGGGGGCCTACGAGCAGTGCTTC.

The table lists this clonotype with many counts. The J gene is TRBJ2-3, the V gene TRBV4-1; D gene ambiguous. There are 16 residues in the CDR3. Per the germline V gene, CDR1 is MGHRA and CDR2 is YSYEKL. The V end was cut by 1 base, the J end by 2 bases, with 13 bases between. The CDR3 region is CASSQVVGSDTDTQYF. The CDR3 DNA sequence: TGCGCCAGCAGCCAAGTAGTGGGGTCGGACACAGATACGCAGTATTTT.

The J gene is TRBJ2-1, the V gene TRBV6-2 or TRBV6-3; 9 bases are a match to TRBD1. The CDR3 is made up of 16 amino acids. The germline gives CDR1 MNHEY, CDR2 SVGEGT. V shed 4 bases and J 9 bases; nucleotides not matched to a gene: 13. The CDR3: CASSSFGGTGFGEQFF. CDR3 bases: TGTGCCAGCAGTTCCTTCGGCGGGACAGGGTTTGGTGAGCAGTTCTTC.

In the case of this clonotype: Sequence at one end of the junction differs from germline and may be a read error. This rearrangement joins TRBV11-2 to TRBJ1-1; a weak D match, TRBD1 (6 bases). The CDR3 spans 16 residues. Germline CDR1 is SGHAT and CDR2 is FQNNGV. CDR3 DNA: TGTGTCAGCAGCCCCTCCAGGGGACCATTGAGGGGTGAAGCTTTCTTT. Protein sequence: CVSSPSRGPLRGEAFF.

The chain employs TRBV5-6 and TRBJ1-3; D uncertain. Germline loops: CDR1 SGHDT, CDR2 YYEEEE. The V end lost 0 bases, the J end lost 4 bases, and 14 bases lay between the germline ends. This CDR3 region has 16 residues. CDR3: CASSLGGEPAGNTIYF. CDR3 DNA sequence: TGTGCCAGCAGCTTGGGAGGCGAGCCCGCGGGAAACACCATATATTTT.

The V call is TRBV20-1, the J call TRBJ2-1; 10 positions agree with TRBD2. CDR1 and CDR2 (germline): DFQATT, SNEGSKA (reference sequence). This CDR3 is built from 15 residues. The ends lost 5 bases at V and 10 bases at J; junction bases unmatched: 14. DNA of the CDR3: TGCAGTGCTGACTCAGCGGGGGGGCCATGGAGAGAGCAGTTCTTC. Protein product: CSADSAGGPWREQFF.

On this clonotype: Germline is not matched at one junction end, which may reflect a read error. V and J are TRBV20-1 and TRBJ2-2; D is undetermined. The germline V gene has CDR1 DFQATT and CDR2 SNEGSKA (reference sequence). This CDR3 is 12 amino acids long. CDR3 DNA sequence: TGCAGGGCTACTCAACCAACCGGGGAGCTGTTTTTT. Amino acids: CRATQPTGELFF.

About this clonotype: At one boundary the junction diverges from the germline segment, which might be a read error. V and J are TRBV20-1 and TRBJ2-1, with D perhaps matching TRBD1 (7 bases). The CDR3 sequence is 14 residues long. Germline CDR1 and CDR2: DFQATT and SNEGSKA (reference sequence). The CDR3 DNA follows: TGCAGTGCTCAGGGGGGAATGAATTACAATGAGCAGCTCTTC. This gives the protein CSAQGGMNYNEQLF.

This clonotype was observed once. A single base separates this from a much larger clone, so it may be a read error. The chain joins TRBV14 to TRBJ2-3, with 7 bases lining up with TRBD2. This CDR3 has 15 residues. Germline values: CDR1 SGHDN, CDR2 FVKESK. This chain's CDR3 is CASSQDGGNTDTKYF. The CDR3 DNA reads TGTGCCAGCAGCCAAGACGGGGGGAACACAGATACGAAGTATTTT.

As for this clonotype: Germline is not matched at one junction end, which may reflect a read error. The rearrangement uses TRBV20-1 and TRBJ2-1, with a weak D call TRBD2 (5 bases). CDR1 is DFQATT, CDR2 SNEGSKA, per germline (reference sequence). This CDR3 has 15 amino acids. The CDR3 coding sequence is TGCAGTGCTAAAGATCGGCCTAGCAGCTACAGTGAGCAGTTCTTC. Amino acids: CSAKDRPSSYSEQFF.